These 26 T cell receptor beta chains were sequenced from one sample in a study of blood T cell repertoires in COVID-19 (dated by TCRdb to 2020 to 2021). Library preparation used the immunoSEQ multiplex PCR assay. Here the immuneACCESS table is served through TCRdb, limited to in-frame sequences with V and J called. Missing clones are a known gap in these copies; in checked studies unresolved V genes cover under half, and the rest lacks a known reason. This sample has 120,000 to 150,000 clones in its table, and 81% of those were observed once. The ten largest clonotypes hold roughly 8% of the sample. The specimen was peripheral blood. The receptors stem from a human donor with acute or convalescent COVID-19. The donor label of this sample is uncertain.

V is TRBV6-1 and J is TRBJ1-6; D remains unclear. Trimming removed 0 bases at V and 9 bases at J, with 12 bases between. Germline CDR1 is MNHNS and CDR2 is SASEGT. CDR3 length: 15 amino acids. This CDR3 is CASSEALLGVSPLHF. CDR3 nucleotides: TGTGCCAGCAGTGAAGCGCTTCTCGGGGTTTCACCCCTCCACTTT.

In DNA form, the CDR3 reads TGCAGTGCTAGAGAAGCGGACCAGTTCTTC. Its protein product is CSAREADQFF. This chain links TRBV20-1 with TRBJ2-1, with D tentatively TRBD2 (5 bases). The CDR3 covers 10 residues. V was cut by 0 bases and J by 13 bases, with 7 bases left in between. Germline V gene sequence: CDR1 DFQATT, CDR2 SNEGSKA (reference sequence).

This clone was detected only a few times. The chain uses TRBV3-1 (or the pseudogene TRBV3-2) and TRBJ2-3; 8 bases are shared with TRBD2. The CDR3 runs to 13 residues. The germline V gene has CDR1 LGHDT and CDR2 YNNKEL (reference sequence). The junction had 10 bases not matched to a gene; V was cut back by 11 bases and J by 6 bases. The CDR3 DNA reads as TGTGCCTCCTCTTTGGGGACTAGGGATACGCAGTATTTT. Protein product: CASSLGTRDTQYF.

This chain joins TRBV7-8 and TRBJ2-4, with no clear D. V lost 5 bases and J 3 bases, leaving 11 bases between the germline ends. Germline loops: CDR1 SGHVS, CDR2 FQNEAQ. The CDR3 length is 14 residues. The CDR3 DNA is TGTGCCAGCAGCCCCCCCTCCGGCAAAAACATTCAGTACTTC. Its translation is CASSPPSGKNIQYF.

J is TRBJ2-1 and V is TRBV6-5; 7 positions match TRBD2. The germline gives CDR1 MNHEY, CDR2 SVGAGI. The CDR3 is made up of 15 amino acids. V lost 6 bases and J lost 7; bases outside the gene matches: 12. CDR3 loop: CASRRGTGGKNEQFF. The DNA of the CDR3 is TGTGCCAGCAGACGAGGGACGGGGGGTAAGAATGAGCAGTTCTTC.

The chain is built from TRBV21-1 and TRBJ2-4; no check of the table's D call, TRBD2, against the DNA was made. TRBV21-1 is a listed pseudogene. The CDR3 runs 15 residues. The CDR3 here is CASSKGRSEQNIQYF. The CDR3 DNA reads TGTGCCAGCAGCAAAGGGAGATCGGAGCAAAACATTCAGTACTTC.

In this sample, this clone turned up a few times. The rearrangement joins TRBV6-6 to TRBJ2-2, with 14 bases fitting TRBD2. Germline V gene lookup returns CDR1 MNHNY and CDR2 SVGAGI (reference sequence). This CDR3 spans 19 amino acids. V shed 5 bases and J 3 bases; nucleotides not matched to a gene: 11. The DNA for the CDR3 is TGTGCCAGCAGTCCCCGAGGGACTAGCGGGGGCCTATACACCGGGGAGCTGTTTTTT. Translated, it gives CASSPRGTSGGLYTGELFF.

Only one count was recorded for this clone. The chain uses TRBV4-1 and TRBJ1-3; D gene ambiguous. CDR1 and CDR2 (germline): MGHRA, YSYEKL. Trimming cost V 3 bases and J 4 bases, with 13 bases left between them. CDR3 length: 15 amino acids. CDR3 amino acids: CASSHWEAEGNTIYF. In nucleotides, the CDR3 is TGCGCCAGCAGCCATTGGGAGGCGGAGGGAAACACCATATATTTT.

The chain recombines TRBV10-2 with TRBJ1-1; D ambiguous. Trimming removed 7 bases from V and 5 bases from J, with 11 bases in between. The CDR3 sequence is 12 residues long. The germline V gene encodes CDR1 WSHSY and CDR2 SAAADI. Written as DNA, the CDR3 is TGCGCCAGCACCCCCCCGGGGACTGAAGCTTTCTTT. Protein product: CASTPPGTEAFF.

V gene TRBV6-4 combines with J gene TRBJ1-2, with a possible D match to TRBD1 (6 bases). Trimming took off 4 bases at V and 7 bases at J, with 16 bases between the two ends. Germline V gene sequence: CDR1 MRHNA, CDR2 SNTAGT. This CDR3 has 14 amino acids. The CDR3 sequence: CASSALMGAGGYTF. The CDR3 nucleotides read TGTGCCAGCAGTGCCCTGATGGGGGCGGGTGGCTACACCTTC.

V usage is TRBV30 and J usage is TRBJ1-6, with D unclear. Trimming pared 0 bases from V and 3 bases from J, leaving 9 bases between. The CDR3 totals 15 residues. From germline, CDR1 is GTSNPN and CDR2 SVGIG (reference sequence). The CDR3 DNA follows: TGTGCCTGGAGTGTACCACAGCTCTATAATTCACCCCTCCACTTT. Translation gives CAWSVPQLYNSPLHF.

This clone was observed once. The V gene is TRBV29-1, the J gene TRBJ1-1; 8 positions match TRBD1. The CDR3 is 12 amino acids. With 7 bases clipped from V and 1 base from J, the junction kept 2 bases outside the gene matches. CDR1 and CDR2 from the germline V gene are SQVTM and ANQGSEA. CDR3 in amino acids: CSAGTGNTEAFF. The CDR3 bases are TGCAGCGCTGGGACAGGGAACACTGAAGCTTTCTTT.

This chain links TRBV11-2 with TRBJ1-2, with D maybe TRBD1 (6 bases). Germline values: CDR1 SGHAT, CDR2 FQNNGV. V was pared by 0 bases and J by 3 bases, with 8 bases between. The CDR3 contains 14 residues. The CDR3 loop reads CASSLERTDYGYTF. CDR3 in DNA: TGTGCCAGCAGCTTAGAGCGGACAGACTATGGCTACACCTTC.

This clone appeared once. The CDR3 loop reads CASSFAVLTGELFF. The CDR3 DNA reads TGTGCCAGCAGTTTCGCGGTCTTAACCGGGGAGCTGTTTTTT. The rearrangement links TRBV27 to TRBJ2-2; no firm D call. The CDR3 extends over 14 amino acids. V lost 3 bases to trimming and J lost 5 bases, with 10 bases between them. CDR1 is MNHEY, CDR2 SMNVEV, per germline (reference sequence).

The chain combines TRBV7-9 with TRBJ2-1; maybe TRBD1 (6 bases). CDR3 length: 12 amino acids. Trimming left V 0 bases short and J 15 bases short, with 12 bases between. Looked up from germline, CDR1 is SEHNR and CDR2 is FQNEAQ (reference sequence). CDR3 amino acids: CASSLAQGGGFF. As DNA, the CDR3 is TGTGCCAGCAGCTTAGCACAGGGTGGTGGGTTCTTC.

The chain joins TRBV24-1 to TRBJ2-7; TRBD1 matches 9 bases. In germline, CDR1 is KGHDR, CDR2 SFDVKD. Unmatched junction bases numbered 6, after V lost 2 bases and J lost 5 bases. This CDR3 contains 15 residues. In DNA form, the CDR3 reads TGTGCCACCAGTGATTCTGGGACAGGGAGGCACGAGCAGTACTTC. Translating gives CATSDSGTGRHEQYF.

Notes on this clone: One end of the junction varies from germline; a read error may be responsible. This sequence joins TRBV4-2 and TRBJ1-1; the D is unclear. CDR3 length: 14 residues. Germline-derived CDR1 and CDR2 are LGHNA and YNFKEQ. In nucleotides, the CDR3 is TGTGCCAGCAGCCAAGATCCTGTTATCACTGAAACTTTCTTT. Protein product: CASSQDPVITETFF.

This clone occurred a few times. The gene calls are TRBV5-1 and TRBJ1-6; D remains ambiguous. Germline CDR1 SGHRS, CDR2 YFSETQ. This CDR3 is built from 13 residues. Trimming took 5 bases from V and 7 from J, leaving 10 bases between them. CDR3 nucleotide sequence: TGCGCCAGCAGATCAAGCTCCAATTCACCCCTCCACTTT. It translates to CASRSSSNSPLHF.

This clone showed up just once. The chain employs TRBV7-2 and TRBJ1-1; no reliable D call. The germline V gene has CDR1 SGHTA and CDR2 FQGNSA. Trimming cost V 1 base and J 4 bases, with 10 bases left between them. The CDR3 spans 14 residues. CDR3 bases: TGTGCCAGCAGCTTAGAGGTGAGGGTCACTGAAGCTTTCTTT. It is translated as CASSLEVRVTEAFF.

CDR3 in DNA: TGTGCCAGCAGTTTATACAGGCCGAGCTCCTATAATTCACCCCTCCACTTT. It encodes CASSLYRPSSYNSPLHF. The chain has TRBV27 and TRBJ1-6; possibly TRBD1 for D (5 bases). This CDR3 has 17 residues. V gave up 1 base and J gave up 0 bases, with 10 bases separating them. In germline, CDR1 is MNHEY, CDR2 SMNVEV (reference sequence).

The chain has TRBV10-3 and TRBJ1-1; a weak D match, TRBD1 (5 bases). The CDR3 spans 15 residues. With 4 bases removed from V and 1 base from J, the gap between germline ends came to 13 bases. CDR1 is ENHRY, CDR2 SYGVKD, per germline. The CDR3 DNA reads as TGTGCCATCAGTGTGGACGGGGGACCGAACACTGAAGCTTTCTTT. It translates to CAISVDGGPNTEAFF.

This clone came up many times. The rearrangement links TRBV19 to TRBJ2-7; 10 bases are a match to TRBD1. This CDR3 spans 14 amino acids. CDR1 and CDR2 from the germline V gene are LNHDA and SQIVND (reference sequence). The junction had 6 bases not matched to a gene; V was cut back by 5 bases and J by 5 bases. DNA for the CDR3: TGTGCCAGTAGTCGGGGGACAGGGGTTCACGAGCAGTACTTC. This encodes CASSRGTGVHEQYF.

This clone was recorded a few times. The chain is built from TRBV4-2 and TRBJ1-5; the D gene is possibly TRBD1 (5 bases). Germline CDR1 reads LGHNA; CDR2 reads YNFKEQ. This CDR3 has 13 amino acids. Trimming took 2 bases from V and 7 from J, leaving 9 bases between them. CDR3 DNA sequence: TGTGCCAGCAGCCAATCAGGGATCCAGCCCCAGCATTTT. Protein: CASSQSGIQPQHF.

Turning to this clone: This sample also contains other DNA sequences that code for the same CDR3. The chain is built from TRBV19 and TRBJ1-1; 7 positions match TRBD1. V dropped 4 bases and J dropped 1; count of bases not matched to a gene: 3. Germline CDR1 LNHDA, CDR2 SQIVND (reference sequence). This CDR3 is 14 amino acids long. CDR3 amino acids: CASSTGTANTEAFF. CDR3 nucleotides: TGTGCCAGTAGTACCGGGACAGCGAACACTGAAGCTTTCTTT.

The chain has TRBV4-1 and TRBJ2-5; D ambiguous. V lost 0 bases and J 1 base, leaving 12 bases between the germline ends. Germline V lookup: CDR1 MGHRA, CDR2 YSYEKL. This CDR3 contains 16 residues. CDR3 nucleotide sequence: TGCGCCAGCAGCCAAGATCGAGGAGTTCCCCAAGAGACCCAGTACTTC. It yields the protein CASSQDRGVPQETQYF.

The V call is TRBV5-1, the J call TRBJ1-2; D not certain. Trimming took 5 bases from V and 4 from J, leaving 12 bases between them. The germline V gene encodes CDR1 SGHRS and CDR2 YFSETQ. The CDR3 length is 13 residues. CDR3: CASSNQNLYGYTF. CDR3 bases: TGCGCCAGCAGTAACCAGAACCTCTATGGCTACACCTTC. Looking up the rest from reference TRBV5-1 and TRBJ1-2 gives the full variable domain: KAGVTQTPRYLIKTRGQQVTLSCSPISGHRSVSWYQQTPGQGLQFLFEYFSETQRNKGNFPGRFSGRQFSNSRSEMNVSTLELGDSALYLCASSNQNLYGYTFGSGTRLTVV.